This T cell receptor (beta chain) comes out of a study of shared clonotypes between healthy human individuals. Whole-study context: The study drew on two women and three men aged 18 to 49 as donors.

The table came from immunoSEQ multiplex PCR; TCRdb's copy has only in-frame clones and leaves some out. The sample gives fewer than 2.5 million clones, 93% of which show up once; approximately 0.37% is in the top ten. General study results and limits: Sharing of clonotypes among donors was expected to vary with sequencing depth.

Study donors comprised healthy, HIV-negative adults devoid of recent acute infection or vaccination. Nashville, Tennessee was home to all donors, each a Caucasian adult. Notes on this clone: Its antigen is unknown. This sample includes further DNA sequences coding for the same CDR3.

V was trimmed by 2 bases and J by 0 bases, leaving 10 bases between them. Germline loops: CDR1 KGHSH, CDR2 LQKENI. This CDR3 contains 16 residues. Specimen: naive CD4+ T cells from PBMCs. Subset defined: CD45RA+ positively selected. The V call is TRBV18, the J call TRBJ2-2; D possibly corresponds to TRBD1 (6 bases). This sequence was found in a man between 18 and 35 years old in good health. Some clones in this sample may be carry-over from other donors' samples. The DNA for the CDR3 is TGTGCCAGCTCACCAGACAGGTTAGCGAACACCGGGGAGCTGTTTTTT. Translated: CASSPDRLANTGELFF.